The table lists the clone carrying this T cell receptor (beta chain) with many counts. This entry belongs to a study of identical twins. TCRdb re-called the 5' RACE reads with MiXCR, one entry per CDR3 protein. The data hold approximately 530,000 distinct CDR3 sequences, with under 25% observed a single time. This CDR3 is 13 amino acids long. Germline CDR1 reads MNHEY; CDR2 reads SMNVEV (reference sequence). Trimming cost V 8 bases and J 8 bases, with 18 bases left between them. These data were also filed under a second study, of yellow fever vaccine responses in identical twins.

This receptor was obtained from a woman between 18 and 30 years old in good health. The sample was CD4+ T cells sorted from blood. The V call is TRBV27, the J call TRBJ1-1; D perhaps matches TRBD1 (5 bases). The chain's CDR3 is CASGTGVKREAFF. The CDR3 nucleotides are TGTGCCAGCGGTACGGGGGTTAAACGGGAAGCTTTCTTT.